One TCR beta chain is described in this entry. Antigen: not known. Expansion of antigen-specific CD4+ T cells with viral peptide pools was carried out by the ViraFEST assay before sequencing. On roughly day 9 of culture, CD4+ T cells were separated out. This person's SARS-CoV-2 infection, confirmed by PCR, occurred between March and December 2020. The researchers cultured 1.5 million to 2.5 million PBMC per well with approximately 9.1 IU/ml IL-2 and 8 to 10 ug/ml peptides. The record originates from a study of vaccination effects on CD4 cells after COVID-19. Whole-study context: Samples were given by two convalescent patients 16 days and one week before vaccination. The study, taken as a whole, reports: Mainly new vaccine-induced clones made up the post-vaccine spike-reactive clones in convalescents. Convalescent patients were scarce, and early post-infection timepoints were absent.

The repertoire was sequenced with immunoSEQ multiplex PCR; TCRdb's copy has only in-frame clones and lacks some. This sample has about 70,000 clones, with roughly 73% found just once. Germline V CDR1 and CDR2: MNHEY, SMNVEV (reference sequence). The CDR3 has 18 residues. The V and J ends lost 3 bases and 0 bases respectively, with 20 bases between them. Sequencing used CD4+ T cells from PBMCs cultured with HIV peptides, obtained before COVID-19 vaccination. The subset was: HIV-1 Nef peptide pool negative control/reference culture. The TCR originated in a human donor who had a prior SARS-CoV-2 infection. This chain connects TRBV27 to TRBJ1-2; D gene unclear. The CDR3 region has the DNA TGTGCCAGCAGTTTTGGACTCGGACGGGGATTTTCTAACTATGGCTACACCTTC. Its translation is CASSFGLGRGFSNYGYTF.